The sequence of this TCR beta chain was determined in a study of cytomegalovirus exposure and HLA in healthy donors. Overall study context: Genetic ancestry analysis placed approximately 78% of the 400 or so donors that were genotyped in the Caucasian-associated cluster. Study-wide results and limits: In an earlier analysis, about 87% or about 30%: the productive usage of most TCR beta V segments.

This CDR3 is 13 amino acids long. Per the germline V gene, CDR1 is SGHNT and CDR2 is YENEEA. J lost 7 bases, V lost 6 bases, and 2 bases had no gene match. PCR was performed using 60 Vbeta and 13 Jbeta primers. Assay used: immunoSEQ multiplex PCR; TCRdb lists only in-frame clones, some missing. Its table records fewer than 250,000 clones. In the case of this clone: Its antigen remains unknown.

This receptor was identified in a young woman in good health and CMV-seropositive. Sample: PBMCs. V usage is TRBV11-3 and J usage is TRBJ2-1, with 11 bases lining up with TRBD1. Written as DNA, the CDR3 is TGTGCCAGCAGTCGGGACAGGGGGAATGAGCAGTTCTTC. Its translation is CASSRDRGNEQFF.